What follows are 8 T cell receptor beta chains derived from one specimen sequenced in a study of cytomegalovirus exposure and HLA in healthy donors. The PCR was carried out with 60 Vbeta primers and 13 Jbeta primers. Method: immunoSEQ multiplex PCR; TCRdb's copy keeps in-frame clones and lacks some. The sample shows about 230,000 clones, 70% to 85% of them seen only once. The sequenced sample consisted of PBMCs. These receptors all come from a middle-aged woman in good health and CMV-seronegative.

This sequence joins TRBV30 and TRBJ1-4, with D possibly TRBD1 on 5 matching bases. Trimming removed 0 bases from V and 3 bases from J, with 8 bases in between. Per the germline V gene, CDR1 is GTSNPN and CDR2 is SVGIG (reference sequence). There are 14 residues in the CDR3. The CDR3 protein is CAWSVLGPNEKLFF. CDR3 nucleotide sequence: TGTGCCTGGAGTGTACTGGGGCCTAATGAAAAACTGTTTTTT.

The chain is built from TRBV7-3 and TRBJ1-1, with D maybe TRBD1 (6 bases). Germline V gene sequence: CDR1 SGHTA, CDR2 FQGTGA. With 5 bases removed from V and 1 base from J, the gap between germline ends came to 11 bases. The CDR3 loop spans 14 amino acids. The CDR3 protein is CASSPAGANTEAFF. The CDR3 DNA is TGTGCCAGCAGCCCAGCAGGGGCGAACACTGAAGCTTTCTTT.

This clone was seen a single time. The chain joins TRBV4-3 to TRBJ1-2; possibly TRBD1 for D (5 bases). The germline V gene has CDR1 LGHNA and CDR2 YSLEER. This CDR3 has 16 residues. The V end lost 0 bases, the J end lost 8 bases, and 19 bases lay between the germline ends. CDR3 residues: CASSQDQGGVSGGYTF. CDR3 coding DNA: TGCGCCAGCAGCCAAGATCAGGGAGGTGTGAGTGGAGGCTACACCTTC.

The gene calls are TRBV7-9 and TRBJ1-4; 9 bases fit TRBD1. The junction had 7 bases not matched to a gene; V was cut back by 4 bases and J by 7 bases. The CDR3 has 15 residues. Germline V gene data show CDR1 as SEHNR and CDR2 as FQNEAQ (reference sequence). The CDR3 spells CASSSQGALGEKLFF. The CDR3 DNA sequence: TGTGCCAGCAGCTCACAGGGGGCTTTGGGTGAAAAACTGTTTTTT.

This clone has only one observation. This chain joins TRBV18 and TRBJ1-1; D unresolved. Trimming shortened V by 1 base and J by 0 bases, and 6 bases separated the two germline ends. The V gene's germline CDR1 is KGHSH and CDR2 LQKENI. This CDR3 has 14 residues. The CDR3 protein is CASSPRHLNTEAFF. CDR3 in DNA: TGTGCCAGCTCACCACGACACTTGAACACTGAAGCTTTCTTT.

This sequence joins TRBV29-1 and TRBJ2-1, with TRBD2 identical over 14 bases. The germline V gene encodes CDR1 SQVTM and CDR2 ANQGSEA. The CDR3 runs 16 residues. V shed 6 bases and J 2 bases; nucleotides not matched to a gene: 6. CDR3 nucleotide sequence: TGCAGCGTGACTAGCGGGGGGGCGGGGGCCTACAATGAGCAGTTCTTC. This translates into CSVTSGGAGAYNEQFF.

This clone was picked up one time. The chain employs TRBV2 and TRBJ1-3; D call uncertain. The V gene lost 4 bases and the J gene lost 9 bases, with 10 bases spanning the gap. The length of the CDR3 is 12 residues. Looked up from germline, CDR1 is SNHLY and CDR2 is FYNNEI. DNA of the CDR3: TGTGCCAGCAGTGTACGGGAGAGCACCATATATTTT. Its protein product is CASSVRESTIYF.

The genes are TRBV30 and TRBJ1-2; TRBD1 might be the D (6 bases). Germline V CDR1 and CDR2: GTSNPN, SVGIG (reference sequence). This CDR3 spans 14 amino acids. With 3 bases removed from V and 7 bases from J, the gap between germline ends came to 18 bases. The CDR3 DNA reads as TGTGCCTGGAGACAGGGAGAGAGAGGGATTGGCTACACCTTC. This gives the protein CAWRQGERGIGYTF. Together with reference TRBV30 and TRBJ1-2, the CDR3 gives the full variable domain: SQTIHQWPATLVQPVGSPLSLECTVEGTSNPNLYWYRQAAGRGLQLLFYSVGIGQISSEVPQNLSASRPQDRQFILSSKKLLLSDSGFYLCAWRQGERGIGYTFGSGTRLTVV.